This is a list of T cell receptor beta chains from one sample in a study of cytomegalovirus exposure and HLA in healthy donors. Sequencing was performed with immunoSEQ multiplex PCR; in TCRdb, only in-frame clones are kept and a portion is missing. The sample lists around 67,000 clones, 55% to 70% seen once, with 3% in the top ten. The sample taken for sequencing was PBMCs. The receptors stem from a woman in her forties or fifties in good health and CMV-seronegative. Both conserved end residues are part of each CDR3. The D gene is left open where the match is weak. Part of the rows lack a size; the others show once, few, many or a class for expanded clones.

d_gene: NA; v_gene: TRBV28; len: 16; abundance: once; j_gene: TRBJ1-5; CDR3aa: CASSLRVVYGNQPQHF; CDR3nt: TGTGCCAGCAGTTTGCGTGTAGTCTACGGCAATCAGCCCCAGCATTTT
d_gene: TRBD1; v_gene: TRBV10-1; len: 14; abundance: NA; j_gene: TRBJ2-7; CDR3aa: CASSDGTGEYEQYF; CDR3nt: TGCGCCAGCAGCGACGGGACAGGAGAGTACGAGCAGTACTTC
d_gene: TRBD1; v_gene: TRBV6-5; len: 15; abundance: NA; j_gene: TRBJ1-2; CDR3aa: CASRSQGQGSYGYTF; CDR3nt: TGTGCCAGCAGATCCCAGGGACAGGGGAGCTATGGCTACACCTTC
d_gene: TRBD2; v_gene: TRBV5-4; len: 16; abundance: NA; j_gene: TRBJ2-3; CDR3aa: CASSFRLAGGTDTQYF; CDR3nt: TGTGCCAGCAGCTTCCGGTTAGCGGGAGGAACAGATACGCAGTATTTT
d_gene: NA; v_gene: TRBV19; len: 14; abundance: NA; j_gene: TRBJ2-3; CDR3aa: CASSIGTSPDTQYF; CDR3nt: TGTGCCAGTAGTATCGGGACTTCCCCAGATACGCAGTATTTT
d_gene: TRBD1; v_gene: TRBV18; len: 15; abundance: NA; j_gene: TRBJ1-2; CDR3aa: CASSPGTGTQDGYTF; CDR3nt: TGTGCCAGCTCACCGGGGACAGGGACACAGGATGGCTACACCTTC
d_gene: NA; v_gene: TRBV28; len: 16; abundance: NA; j_gene: TRBJ1-2; CDR3aa: CASSPSGGSSNYGYTF; CDR3nt: TGTGCCAGCAGTCCCTCCGGGGGGAGTTCGAACTATGGCTACACCTTC
d_gene: TRBD1; v_gene: TRBV27; len: 17; abundance: once; j_gene: TRBJ1-1; CDR3aa: CATSAGGTGGRDTEAFF; CDR3nt: TGTGCCACCAGTGCGGGCGGGACAGGGGGCAGGGACACTGAAGCTTTCTTT
d_gene: TRBD2; v_gene: TRBV7-9; len: 16; abundance: NA; j_gene: TRBJ2-7; CDR3aa: CASSLGMAGGGYEQYF; CDR3nt: TGTGCCAGCAGCTTAGGGATGGCGGGAGGAGGGTACGAGCAGTACTTC
d_gene: NA; v_gene: TRBV6-5; len: 12; abundance: few; j_gene: TRBJ1-1; CDR3aa: CASSPRATEAFF; CDR3nt: TGTGCCAGCAGCCCCAGGGCGACTGAAGCTTTCTTT
d_gene: NA; v_gene: TRBV7-9; len: 14; abundance: NA; j_gene: TRBJ1-2; CDR3aa: CASSFFEPSYGYTF; CDR3nt: TGTGCCAGCAGCTTCTTCGAGCCCTCCTATGGCTACACCTTC
d_gene: NA; v_gene: TRBV7-8; len: 14; abundance: NA; j_gene: TRBJ1-4; CDR3aa: CASSLFGAGEKLFF; CDR3nt: TGTGCCAGCAGCTTATTTGGGGCAGGGGAAAAACTGTTTTTT
d_gene: TRBD1; v_gene: TRBV5-1; len: 15; abundance: few; j_gene: TRBJ1-4; CDR3aa: CASSKTTGFGEKLFF; CDR3nt: TGCGCCAGCAGCAAAACGACAGGGTTCGGGGAAAAACTGTTTTTT
d_gene: TRBD1; v_gene: TRBV5-8; len: 15; abundance: NA; j_gene: TRBJ2-1; CDR3aa: CASSWGTGSYNEQFF; CDR3nt: TGTGCCAGCAGCTGGGGGACAGGCTCCTACAATGAGCAGTTCTTC
d_gene: NA; v_gene: TRBV9; len: 16; abundance: NA; j_gene: TRBJ2-2; CDR3aa: CASSVRYSGDTGELFF; CDR3nt: TGTGCCAGCAGCGTGCGGTATAGCGGTGACACCGGGGAGCTGTTTTTT
d_gene: TRBD2; v_gene: TRBV19; len: 15; abundance: NA; j_gene: TRBJ2-1; CDR3aa: CASSITAGERNEQFF; CDR3nt: TGTGCCAGTAGTATAACAGCGGGAGAGAGGAATGAGCAGTTCTTC
d_gene: TRBD1; v_gene: TRBV5-1; len: 16; abundance: NA; j_gene: TRBJ2-2; CDR3aa: CASSPIGTGNTGELFF; CDR3nt: TGCGCCAGCAGCCCGATAGGGACAGGGAACACCGGGGAGCTGTTTTTT
d_gene: NA; v_gene: TRBV7-6; len: 18; abundance: NA; j_gene: TRBJ1-2; CDR3aa: CASSYPDRPAGSNYGYTF; CDR3nt: TGTGCCAGCAGCTACCCCGACAGGCCCGCCGGATCTAACTATGGCTACACCTTC
d_gene: NA; v_gene: TRBV28; len: 16; abundance: NA; j_gene: TRBJ1-4; CDR3aa: CASSLRVQSTNEKLFF; CDR3nt: TGTGCCAGCAGTTTGCGGGTCCAATCAACTAATGAAAAACTGTTTTTT
d_gene: TRBD2; v_gene: TRBV7-2; len: 16; abundance: NA; j_gene: TRBJ2-1; CDR3aa: CASSLAGRLAGNEQFF; CDR3nt: TGTGCCAGCAGCTTAGCGGGGAGACTAGCGGGAAACGAGCAGTTCTTC
d_gene: NA; v_gene: TRBV7-9; len: 11; abundance: NA; j_gene: TRBJ2-7; CDR3aa: CASSERYEQYF; CDR3nt: TGTGCCAGCAGCGAGAGATACGAGCAGTACTTC
d_gene: TRBD1; v_gene: TRBV30; len: 12; abundance: NA; j_gene: TRBJ2-1; CDR3aa: CAWSVQGDEQFF; CDR3nt: TGTGCCTGGAGTGTACAGGGGGATGAGCAGTTCTTC
d_gene: NA; v_gene: TRBV5-1; len: 13; abundance: few; j_gene: TRBJ1-4; CDR3aa: CASSARQNEKLFF; CDR3nt: TGCGCCAGCAGCGCCAGACAGAATGAAAAACTGTTTTTT
d_gene: NA; v_gene: TRBV5-6; len: 14; abundance: NA; j_gene: TRBJ2-7; CDR3aa: CASSSQRGSGEQYF; CDR3nt: TGTGCCAGCAGCTCCCAGAGGGGGTCTGGCGAGCAGTACTTC
d_gene: NA; v_gene: TRBV4-2; len: 17; abundance: few; j_gene: TRBJ2-7; CDR3aa: CASSQQGGAAGTYEQYF; CDR3nt: TGTGCCAGCAGCCAACAAGGCGGGGCGGCGGGAACCTACGAGCAGTACTTC
d_gene: NA; v_gene: TRBV7-6; len: 11; abundance: NA; j_gene: TRBJ2-5; CDR3aa: CASSLSETQYF; CDR3nt: TGTGCCAGCAGCTTATCTGAGACCCAGTACTTC
d_gene: NA; v_gene: TRBV7-9; len: 14; abundance: NA; j_gene: TRBJ2-5; CDR3aa: CASSPVGGPETQYF; CDR3nt: TGTGCCAGCAGCCCAGTGGGGGGGCCCGAGACCCAGTACTTC
d_gene: TRBD2; v_gene: TRBV4-3; len: 16; abundance: NA; j_gene: TRBJ2-1; CDR3aa: CASSQGIAGGEDEQFF; CDR3nt: TGCGCCAGCAGCCAAGGCATAGCGGGAGGGGAGGATGAGCAGTTCTTC
d_gene: NA; v_gene: TRBV19; len: 15; abundance: few; j_gene: TRBJ2-3; CDR3aa: CASSPPSGGRDTQYF; CDR3nt: TGTGCCAGTAGCCCCCCGTCAGGGGGGCGAGATACGCAGTATTTT
d_gene: NA; v_gene: TRBV28; len: 13; abundance: few; j_gene: TRBJ1-2; CDR3aa: CASALLQGGGYTF; CDR3nt: TGTGCCAGCGCCCTTCTACAGGGTGGTGGCTACACCTTC
d_gene: TRBD2; v_gene: TRBV28; len: 15; abundance: few; j_gene: TRBJ2-3; CDR3aa: CASSLPGGGADTQYF; CDR3nt: TGTGCCAGCAGTTTACCGGGAGGGGGGGCAGATACGCAGTATTTT
d_gene: TRBD1; v_gene: TRBV2; len: 15; abundance: few; j_gene: TRBJ1-5; CDR3aa: CASSWGQGSNQPQHF; CDR3nt: TGTGCCAGCAGCTGGGGACAGGGCAGCAATCAGCCCCAGCATTTT
d_gene: NA; v_gene: TRBV6-5; len: 14; abundance: NA; j_gene: TRBJ1-5; CDR3aa: CASSYSGGHQPQHF; CDR3nt: TGTGCCAGCAGTTACTCGGGGGGGCATCAGCCCCAGCATTTT
d_gene: NA; v_gene: TRBV14; len: 13; abundance: NA; j_gene: TRBJ1-5; CDR3aa: CASSQVGGGPQHF; CDR3nt: TGTGCCAGCAGCCAAGTGGGAGGGGGGCCCCAGCATTTT
d_gene: TRBD1; v_gene: TRBV28; len: 17; abundance: few; j_gene: TRBJ1-2; CDR3aa: CASSPRTGGAPNYGYTF; CDR3nt: TGTGCCAGCAGTCCTCGGACAGGGGGCGCCCCTAACTATGGCTACACCTTC
d_gene: TRBD1; v_gene: TRBV15; len: 16; abundance: NA; j_gene: TRBJ1-1; CDR3aa: CATSKQGSGPNTEAFF; CDR3nt: TGTGCCACCAGCAAACAGGGGTCTGGGCCGAACACTGAAGCTTTCTTT
d_gene: TRBD1; v_gene: TRBV5-1; len: 15; abundance: few; j_gene: TRBJ1-2; CDR3aa: CASSSRQGATYGYTF; CDR3nt: TGCGCCAGCAGCTCCCGACAGGGCGCTACCTATGGCTACACCTTC
d_gene: NA; v_gene: TRBV7-2; len: 15; abundance: NA; j_gene: TRBJ2-5; CDR3aa: CASSGGGWRVETQYF; CDR3nt: TGTGCCAGCAGCGGGGGCGGGTGGCGGGTCGAGACCCAGTACTTC
d_gene: NA; v_gene: TRBV28; len: 15; abundance: few; j_gene: TRBJ1-3; CDR3aa: CASSKSREAGNTIYF; CDR3nt: TGTGCCAGCAGCAAATCCCGGGAAGCCGGAAACACCATATATTTT
d_gene: NA; v_gene: TRBV7-9; len: 14; abundance: once; j_gene: TRBJ1-4; CDR3aa: CASSLFRGREKLFF; CDR3nt: TGTGCCAGCAGCTTGTTCAGGGGTAGAGAAAAACTGTTTTTT
d_gene: NA; v_gene: TRBV4-3; len: 13; abundance: NA; j_gene: TRBJ2-5; CDR3aa: CASSQEYRTVPNF; CDR3nt: TGCGCCAGCAGCCAAGAATATAGAACAGTCCCTAACTTC
d_gene: NA; v_gene: TRBV7-8; len: 13; abundance: NA; j_gene: TRBJ1-1; CDR3aa: CASSLSGETEAFF; CDR3nt: TGTGCCAGCAGCTTATCAGGGGAGACTGAAGCTTTCTTT
d_gene: TRBD1; v_gene: TRBV9; len: 14; abundance: many; j_gene: TRBJ1-1; CDR3aa: CASSGQGAHTEAFF; CDR3nt: TGTGCCAGCAGCGGACAGGGGGCGCACACTGAAGCTTTCTTT
d_gene: TRBD2; v_gene: TRBV29-1; len: 13; abundance: NA; j_gene: TRBJ2-2; CDR3aa: CSSSGMSTGELFF; CDR3nt: TGCAGCTCTAGCGGGATGAGCACCGGGGAGCTGTTTTTT
d_gene: TRBD1; v_gene: TRBV30; len: 15; abundance: NA; j_gene: TRBJ1-1; CDR3aa: CAWSAVDRGPAEAFF; CDR3nt: TGTGCCTGGAGTGCCGTGGACAGGGGGCCGGCTGAAGCTTTCTTT
d_gene: NA; v_gene: TRBV4-2; len: 16; abundance: NA; j_gene: TRBJ1-4; CDR3aa: CASSQAATATNEKLFF; CDR3nt: TGTGCCAGCAGCCAAGCGGCAACAGCAACTAATGAAAAACTGTTTTTT
d_gene: TRBD1; v_gene: TRBV6-6; len: 15; abundance: NA; j_gene: TRBJ1-5; CDR3aa: CASSLGQGLNQPQHF; CDR3nt: TGTGCCAGCAGTTTGGGACAGGGCCTAAATCAGCCCCAGCATTTT
d_gene: NA; v_gene: TRBV10-3; len: 13; abundance: few; j_gene: TRBJ2-5; CDR3aa: CATVSPNQETQYF; CDR3nt: TGTGCCACCGTGAGTCCAAACCAAGAGACCCAGTACTTC
d_gene: NA; v_gene: TRBV7-8; len: 13; abundance: few; j_gene: TRBJ1-2; CDR3aa: CASSSGLGDGYTF; CDR3nt: TGTGCCAGCAGCTCGGGACTCGGGGATGGCTACACCTTC
d_gene: NA; v_gene: TRBV27; len: 15; abundance: NA; j_gene: TRBJ1-1; CDR3aa: CASSRQGQMNTEAFF; CDR3nt: TGTGCCAGCAGCCGCCAGGGGCAAATGAACACTGAAGCTTTCTTT
d_gene: TRBD1; v_gene: TRBV7-9; len: 18; abundance: NA; j_gene: TRBJ2-2; CDR3aa: CASSFGVMAQGATGELFF; CDR3nt: TGTGCCAGCAGCTTTGGTGTCATGGCCCAGGGGGCCACCGGGGAGCTGTTTTTT
d_gene: NA; v_gene: TRBV7-6; len: 16; abundance: NA; j_gene: TRBJ2-7; CDR3aa: CASSLLREMTSYEQYF; CDR3nt: TGTGCCAGCAGCTTATTACGGGAAATGACCTCCTACGAGCAGTACTTC
d_gene: NA; v_gene: TRBV21-1; len: 15; abundance: NA; j_gene: TRBJ2-1; CDR3aa: CASSKACGKSNEQFF; CDR3nt: TGTGCCAGCAGCAAAGCATGCGGGAAGAGCAATGAGCAGTTCTTC
d_gene: TRBD2; v_gene: TRBV28; len: 14; abundance: NA; j_gene: TRBJ2-1; CDR3aa: CASSARPLTSLQFF; CDR3nt: TGTGCCAGCAGTGCACGCCCCTTGACTAGCCTGCAGTTCTTC
d_gene: NA; v_gene: TRBV5-1; len: 16; abundance: NA; j_gene: TRBJ1-3; CDR3aa: CASSAQGSLSGNTIYF; CDR3nt: TGCGCCAGCAGCGCTCAGGGGTCATTATCGGGAAACACCATATATTTT
d_gene: TRBD1; v_gene: TRBV29-1; len: 13; abundance: NA; j_gene: TRBJ1-1; CDR3aa: CSPTAGTGTEAFF; CDR3nt: TGCAGTCCTACTGCGGGGACAGGGACTGAAGCTTTCTTT
d_gene: TRBD2; v_gene: TRBV7-3; len: 16; abundance: NA; j_gene: TRBJ2-3; CDR3aa: CASSLSASGRTDTQYF; CDR3nt: TGTGCCAGCAGCTTATCGGCTAGCGGGAGGACAGATACGCAGTATTTT
d_gene: NA; v_gene: TRBV29-1; len: 11; abundance: NA; j_gene: TRBJ2-1; CDR3aa: CSVQPGIEQFF; CDR3nt: TGCAGCGTTCAACCAGGGATTGAGCAGTTCTTC
d_gene: NA; v_gene: TRBV25-1; len: 13; abundance: NA; j_gene: TRBJ2-7; CDR3aa: CASSLSGFDEQYF; CDR3nt: TGTGCCAGCAGTTTGTCGGGATTCGACGAGCAGTACTTC
d_gene: NA; v_gene: TRBV6-6; len: 13; abundance: NA; j_gene: TRBJ2-7; CDR3aa: CASSLGGLPEEYF; CDR3nt: TGTGCCAGCAGTCTCGGGGGGCTCCCCGAGGAGTACTTC